The entry that follows covers one T cell receptor (beta chain) sequence. The data belong to a study of blood T cell repertoires in COVID-19. Study background: T cells, B-cell-depleted T cells, or PBMCs supplied cDNA or gDNA.

The ends were cut back, 1 base at V and 3 bases at J, with 10 bases in the middle. Germline lookup yields CDR1 LGHDT and CDR2 YNNKEL (reference sequence). CDR3 size: 14 residues. As originally analysed: Reference gene primer amplification gave estimated nucleated cell counts. Method: immunoSEQ multiplex PCR; TCRdb's copy keeps in-frame clones and lacks some. V and J calls and clone size are copied from that table; D and trimming were computed from the DNA. The sample carries over 100,000 clones, 75% to 90% recorded once. This TCR was recovered from a woman aged 45-60 years with acute or convalescent COVID-19. This chain uses TRBV3-1 (or the pseudogene TRBV3-2) with TRBJ2-7; D possibly corresponds to TRBD2 (5 bases). Sequenced sample: peripheral blood. The CDR3 DNA sequence: TGTGCCAGCAGCCAAGCCGCCGGGGACTACGAGCAGTACTTC. This codes for CASSQAAGDYEQYF.